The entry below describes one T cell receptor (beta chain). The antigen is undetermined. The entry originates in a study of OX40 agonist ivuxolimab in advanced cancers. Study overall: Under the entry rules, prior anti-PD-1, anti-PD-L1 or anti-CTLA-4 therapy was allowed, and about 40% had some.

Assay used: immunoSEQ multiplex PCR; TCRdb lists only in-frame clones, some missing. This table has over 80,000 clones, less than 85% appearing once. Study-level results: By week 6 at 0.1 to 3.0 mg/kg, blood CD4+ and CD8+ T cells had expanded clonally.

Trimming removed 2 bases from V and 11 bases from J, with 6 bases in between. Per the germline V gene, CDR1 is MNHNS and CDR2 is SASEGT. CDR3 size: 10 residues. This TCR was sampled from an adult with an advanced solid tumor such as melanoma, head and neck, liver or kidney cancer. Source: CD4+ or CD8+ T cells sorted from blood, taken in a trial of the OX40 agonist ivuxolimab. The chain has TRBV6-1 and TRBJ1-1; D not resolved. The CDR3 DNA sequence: TGTGCCAGCAGTGAAAAGGCTGCTTTCTTT. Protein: CASSEKAAFF.